One sample yielded the 9 T cell receptor beta chains listed below, sequenced in a study of shared clonotypes between healthy human individuals (dated by TCRdb to the early 2020s). Library prep was done by the immunoSEQ multiplex PCR assay. Not all clones reach the TCRdb copy of this immuneACCESS table, which keeps in-frame sequences only. Checked studies attribute under half of the gap to unresolved V genes and leave the rest unexplained. The sample table holds over 300,000 clones, of which over 75% were seen once. Around 15% of the sample goes to the ten largest clones. The sequenced sample was memory CD8+ T cells sorted from blood. Reading the label with the study, this specimen's cell subset or site is: CD45RO+ cells pooled with CCR7-negative TemRA cells. The receptor source for this set is a young man in good health.

In regard to this clone: At one of its ends the junction is not consistent with the germline gene, which may arise from a read error. The chain is built from TRBV4-3 and TRBJ2-4; tentatively, D is TRBD2 (5 bases). Germline CDR1 LGHNA, CDR2 YSLEER. The CDR3 extends over 16 amino acids. The DNA of the CDR3 is TGCGCCAGCAGCAAAGACCCCGGGGAGCCTTGGGACATTCAGTACTTC. Residues: CASSKDPGEPWDIQYF.

The chain is built from TRBV2 and TRBJ2-1; 9 nucleotides line up with TRBD2. Unmatched junction bases numbered 8, after V lost 1 base and J lost 7 bases. CDR1 is SNHLY and CDR2 is FYNNEI in the germline V gene. The CDR3 runs 16 residues. The CDR3 DNA is TGTGCCAGCAGTGAAGGGGGAGCTAGCGGGGTGAATGAGCAGTTCTTC. This sequence encodes CASSEGGASGVNEQFF.

In this sample, this clone turned up once. This chain joins TRBV25-1 and TRBJ2-5; D remains ambiguous. V lost 3 bases to trimming and J lost 2 bases, with 7 bases between them. The CDR3 extends over 13 amino acids. Germline loops: CDR1 MGHDK, CDR2 SYGVNS. CDR3 in amino acids: CASSDSVQETQYF. In DNA, the CDR3 is TGTGCCAGCAGTGATTCCGTTCAAGAGACCCAGTACTTC. The entire variable domain, with the rest obtained from reference TRBV25-1 and TRBJ2-5, is as follows: EADIYQTPRYLVIGTGKKITLECSQTMGHDKMYWYQQDPGMELHLIHYSYGVNSTEKGDLSSESTVSRIRTEHFPLTLESARPSHTSQYLCASSDSVQETQYFGPGTRLLVL.

The chain employs TRBV28 and TRBJ2-7, with D perhaps TRBD2 (6 bases). The V and J ends lost 3 bases and 2 bases respectively, with 11 bases between them. CDR1 is MDHEN and CDR2 is SYDVKM in the germline V gene. The CDR3 spans 14 residues. CDR3 region: CASSLRGLTYEQYF. DNA of the CDR3: TGTGCCAGCAGTTTGCGGGGACTTACCTACGAGCAGTACTTC.

This clone has at least ten counts. The chain has TRBV6-1 and TRBJ2-7, with TRBD2 matching over 8 bases. Germline values: CDR1 MNHNS, CDR2 SASEGT. The CDR3 is 15 residues long. Losses at the gene ends were 8 bases for V and 2 bases for J; bases not matched to a gene: 11. CDR3 sequence (DNA): TGTGCCAGCTGTCCAACTAGCGGCCATCCCTACGAGCAGTACTTC. Translated, it gives CASCPTSGHPYEQYF.

The chain links TRBV7-2 to TRBJ2-7; 9 bases fit TRBD1. The CDR3 sequence is 16 residues long. V trimming: 1 base; J trimming: 1 base; junction bases outside the gene matches: 5. Looked up from germline, CDR1 is SGHTA and CDR2 is FQGNSA. The DNA for the CDR3 is TGTGCCAGCAGCTTAGACGGGACAGGGCAATCCTACGAGCAGTACTTC. As protein: CASSLDGTGQSYEQYF.

This chain connects TRBV6-1 to TRBJ1-2, with 9 bases lining up with TRBD1. The germline V gene encodes CDR1 MNHNS and CDR2 SASEGT. Unmatched junction bases numbered 10, after V lost 4 bases and J lost 1 base. The CDR3 spans 17 residues. CDR3: CASSARDRVALNYGYTF. CDR3 in DNA: TGTGCCAGCAGTGCCCGGGACAGGGTCGCGCTTAACTATGGCTACACCTTC.

The CDR3 is CASSLGGHRVYGYTF. The CDR3 DNA follows: TGTGCCAGCAGCTTAGGTGGGCATAGAGTCTATGGCTACACCTTC. The rearrangement uses TRBV7-2 and TRBJ1-2; D gene ambiguous. The CDR3 has 15 residues. Per germline, CDR1 SGHTA and CDR2 FQGNSA. Trimming stripped 1 base from V and 4 bases from J, with 13 bases between.

The CDR3 loop reads CASSHLTGGNTEAFF. DNA for the CDR3: TGCGCCAGCAGCCATCTGACAGGGGGCAACACTGAAGCTTTCTTT. V usage is TRBV4-3 and J usage is TRBJ1-1; TRBD1 matches 10 bases. Germline V lookup: CDR1 LGHNA, CDR2 YSLEER. The CDR3 contains 15 residues. The V gene end was trimmed by 3 bases and the J gene end by 2 bases; junction bases not matched to a gene: 3.